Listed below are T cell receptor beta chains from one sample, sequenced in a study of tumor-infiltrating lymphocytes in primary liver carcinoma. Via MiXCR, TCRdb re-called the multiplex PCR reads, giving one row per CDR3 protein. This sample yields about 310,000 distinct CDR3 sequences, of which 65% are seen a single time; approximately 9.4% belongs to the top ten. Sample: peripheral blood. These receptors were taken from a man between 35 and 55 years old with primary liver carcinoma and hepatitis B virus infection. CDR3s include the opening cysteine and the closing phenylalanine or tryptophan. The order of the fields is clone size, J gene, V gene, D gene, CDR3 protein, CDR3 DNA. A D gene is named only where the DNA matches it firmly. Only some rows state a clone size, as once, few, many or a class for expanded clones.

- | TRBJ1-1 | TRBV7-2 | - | CASSLGGRRDTEAFF | TGTGCCAGCAGCTTAGGTGGACGTCGGGACACTGAAGCTTTCTTT
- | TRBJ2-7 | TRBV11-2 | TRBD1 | CPSSLGQGAYEQYF | TGTCCAAGCAGCTTAGGGCAGGGGGCCTACGAGCAGTACTTC
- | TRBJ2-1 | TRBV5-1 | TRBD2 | CASSLIASGNNEQFF | TGCGCCAGCAGCTTGATTGCTAGCGGGAACAATGAGCAGTTCTTC
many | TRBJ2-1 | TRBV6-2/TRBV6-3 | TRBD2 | CASSYPGTSGRRYNEQFF | TGTGCCAGCAGTTACCCAGGGACTAGCGGGAGGAGGTACAATGAGCAGTTCTTC
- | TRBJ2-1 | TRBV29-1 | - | CSAGTWGYNERFF | TGCAGCGCTGGGACATGGGGATACAATGAGCGGTTCTTC
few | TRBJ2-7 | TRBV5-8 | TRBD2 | CASSPEPGLAGAEQYF | TGTGCCAGCAGTCCGGAACCGGGACTAGCGGGAGCCGAGCAGTACTTC
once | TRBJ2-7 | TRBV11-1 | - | CASISSRGGVRYF | TGTGCCAGCATCTCCTCGCGGGGTGGCGTGCGGTACTTC
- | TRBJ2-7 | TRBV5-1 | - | CASKSKGAYEQYF | TGCGCCAGCAAGTCGAAGGGGGCCTACGAGCAGTACTTC
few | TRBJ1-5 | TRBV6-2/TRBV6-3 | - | CASRGGNQPQHF | TGTGCCAGCAGGGGCGGAAATCAGCCCCAGCATTTT
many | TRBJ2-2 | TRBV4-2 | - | CASSQFSGAPYANTGELFF | TGTGCCAGCAGCCAATTCAGCGGAGCCCCTTATGCGAACACCGGGGAGCTGTTTTTT
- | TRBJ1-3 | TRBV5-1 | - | CASSPTGTSGNTIYF | TGCGCCAGCAGCCCGACGGGCACCTCTGGAAACACCATATATTTT
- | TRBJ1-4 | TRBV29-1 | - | CSGGGGNKKLFF | TGCAGCGGTGGGGGGGGGAATAAAAAACTGTTTTTT
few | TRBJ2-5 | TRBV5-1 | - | CASSPTGTSEETQYF | TGCGCCAGCAGCCCAACCGGGACCTCAGAAGAGACCCAGTACTTC
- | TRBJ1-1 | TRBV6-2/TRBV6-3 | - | CVSKSPGSVTEAIF | TGTGTCTCAAAGTCCCCGGGGTCGGTCACTGAAGCTATCTTT
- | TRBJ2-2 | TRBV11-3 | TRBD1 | CASSSGGGQNTGELFF | TGTGCCAGTAGCTCAGGGGGCGGGCAGAACACCGGGGAGCTGTTTTTT
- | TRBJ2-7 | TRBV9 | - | CASSVVLGGEQYF | TGTGCCAGCAGCGTAGTATTGGGAGGCGAGCAGTACTTC
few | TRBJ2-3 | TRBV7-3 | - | CASSSGTTIGDTQYF | TGTGCCAGCAGCTCCGGGACAACAATTGGAGATACGCAGTATTTT
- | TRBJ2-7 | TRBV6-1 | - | CASSETDKPYEQYF | TGTGCCAGCAGTGAGACGGACAAGCCCTACGAGCAGTACTTC